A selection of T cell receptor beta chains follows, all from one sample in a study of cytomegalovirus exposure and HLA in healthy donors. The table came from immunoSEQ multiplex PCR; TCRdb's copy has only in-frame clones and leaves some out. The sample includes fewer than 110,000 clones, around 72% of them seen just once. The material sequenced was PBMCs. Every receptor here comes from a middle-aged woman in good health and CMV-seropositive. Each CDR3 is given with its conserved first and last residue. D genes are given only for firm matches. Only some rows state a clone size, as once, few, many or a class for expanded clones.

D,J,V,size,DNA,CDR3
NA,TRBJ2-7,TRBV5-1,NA,TGCGCCAGCAGCTTGGGGGCGCAAGTCGAGCAGTACTTC,CASSLGAQVEQYF
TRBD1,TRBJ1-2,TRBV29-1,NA,TGCAGCGCCCAAAGAAGCGGACAGGGGGGCCATGGCTACACCTTC,CSAQRSGQGGHGYTF
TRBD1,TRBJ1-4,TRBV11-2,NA,TGTGCCAGCAGCCCAAGGACAGGCGGGGAAAAACTGTTTTTT,CASSPRTGGEKLFF
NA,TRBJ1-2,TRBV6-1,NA,TGTGCCAGCAGAAACAGGGTTGTCGATGGCTACACCTTC,CASRNRVVDGYTF
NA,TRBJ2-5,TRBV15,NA,TGTGCCACCAGCAGTGAAGCGGAGACCCAGTACTTC,CATSSEAETQYF
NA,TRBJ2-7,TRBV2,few,TGTGCCAGCAGGGAACAGGGCTACGAGCAGTACTTC,CASREQGYEQYF
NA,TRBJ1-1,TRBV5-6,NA,TGTGCCAGCAGCTTGACGAGGAGAAGTGAAGCTTTCTTT,CASSLTRRSEAFF
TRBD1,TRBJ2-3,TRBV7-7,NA,TGTGCTAGCAGCTTAGACAGGGCAGATACGCAGTATTTT,CASSLDRADTQYF
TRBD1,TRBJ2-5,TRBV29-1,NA,TGCAGCGTTGCGGGACAGGGAGGGGAGACCCAGTACTTC,CSVAGQGGETQYF
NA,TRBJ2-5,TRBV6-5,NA,TGTGCCAGCAGTTACGGCGGTCAAGGGGCCCAGTACTTC,CASSYGGQGAQYF
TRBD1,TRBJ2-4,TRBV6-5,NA,TGTGCCAGCAGTTACACAAGGGACAGGGAGGGAGGCATTCAGTACTTC,CASSYTRDREGGIQYF
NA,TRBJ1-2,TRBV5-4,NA,TGTGCCAGCAGCTCCAGGGTGAACTATGGCTACACCTTC,CASSSRVNYGYTF
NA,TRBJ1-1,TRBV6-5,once,TGTGCCAGCAGTTCCACAGGGTTCGGCACTGAAGCTTTCTTT,CASSSTGFGTEAFF
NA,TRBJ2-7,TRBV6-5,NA,TGTGCCAGCAGTTACTCGAAGGCCAGGGGCTCCTACGAGCAGTACTTC,CASSYSKARGSYEQYF
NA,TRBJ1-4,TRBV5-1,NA,TGCGCCAGCAGCTTGGATCCGGGAGAAGGTGAAAAACTGTTTTTT,CASSLDPGEGEKLFF
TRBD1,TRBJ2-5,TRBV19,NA,TGTGCCAGTAGTATTGGGGGACAGGGGCAAGAGACCCAGTACTTC,CASSIGGQGQETQYF
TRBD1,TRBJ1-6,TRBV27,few,TGTGCCAGCAGTTTAAGGGCAGGGGGGTGGGATTCACCCCTCCACTTT,CASSLRAGGWDSPLHF
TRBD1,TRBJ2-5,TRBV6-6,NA,TGTGCCAGCAGTGCCCTCGACAGGGATCAAGAGACCCAGTACTTC,CASSALDRDQETQYF
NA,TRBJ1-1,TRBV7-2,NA,TGTGCCAGCAGCTTAGCTTCGGGGACTGAAGCTTTCTTT,CASSLASGTEAFF
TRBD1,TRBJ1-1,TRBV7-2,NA,TGTGCCAGCAGCGCCGGACAGGGGCTGAGGGCTTTCTTT,CASSAGQGLRAFF
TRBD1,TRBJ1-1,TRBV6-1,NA,TGTGCCAGCAGTGAAGACGGGACAGGCGGATTTGGAGCTTTCTTT,CASSEDGTGGFGAFF
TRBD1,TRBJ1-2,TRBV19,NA,TGTGCCAGTAGTAACCTCCAGGGACAGGGAAACTATGGCTACACCTTC,CASSNLQGQGNYGYTF
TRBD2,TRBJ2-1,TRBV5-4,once,TGTGCCAGCAGCATACCGACTAGCGGGGGGGTAGAGGAGCAGTTCTTC,CASSIPTSGGVEEQFF
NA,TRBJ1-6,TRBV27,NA,TGTGCCAGCCGAAATACGCTAGGTAGCTATAATTCACCCCTCCACTTT,CASRNTLGSYNSPLHF
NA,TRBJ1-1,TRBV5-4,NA,TGTGCCAGCAGCTCGGTTGCTATGAACACTGAAGCTTTCTTT,CASSSVAMNTEAFF
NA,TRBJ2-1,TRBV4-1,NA,TGCGCCAGCAGCCAAGGATCCGGCAGGGGTTCCTACAATGAGCAGTTCTTC,CASSQGSGRGSYNEQFF
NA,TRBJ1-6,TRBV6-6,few,TGTGCCAGCAAGAACCAGGGGAGCGGTTCACCCCTCCACTTT,CASKNQGSGSPLHF
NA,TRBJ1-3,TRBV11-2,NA,TGTGCCAGCAGCTTGGGGAGCTCTGGAAACACCATATATTTT,CASSLGSSGNTIYF
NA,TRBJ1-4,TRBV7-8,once,TGTGCCAGCAGCTTAGGGGTGGAGGGGATAAGGTTTTTT,CASSLGVEGIRFF
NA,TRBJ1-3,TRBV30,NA,TGTGCCTGGAGTGCGGGGATTGGAAACACCATATATTTT,CAWSAGIGNTIYF
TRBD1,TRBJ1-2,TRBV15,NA,TGTGCCACCAGCAGAGCCCCGGACAGGAGGGATGGCTACACCTTC,CATSRAPDRRDGYTF
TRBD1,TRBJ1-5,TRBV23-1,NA,TGCGCCAGCAGTCAACCGGGACAGGGGGAGAGCAATCAGCCCCAGCATTTT,CASSQPGQGESNQPQHF
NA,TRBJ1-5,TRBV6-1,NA,TGTGCCAGCAGTGAAGTGGCCGGGGGAAATCAGCCCCAGCATTTT,CASSEVAGGNQPQHF
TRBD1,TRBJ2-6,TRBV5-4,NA,TGTGCCAGCAGCTTCGGGACAGCGGTCTCTGGGGCCAACGTCCTGACTTTC,CASSFGTAVSGANVLTF